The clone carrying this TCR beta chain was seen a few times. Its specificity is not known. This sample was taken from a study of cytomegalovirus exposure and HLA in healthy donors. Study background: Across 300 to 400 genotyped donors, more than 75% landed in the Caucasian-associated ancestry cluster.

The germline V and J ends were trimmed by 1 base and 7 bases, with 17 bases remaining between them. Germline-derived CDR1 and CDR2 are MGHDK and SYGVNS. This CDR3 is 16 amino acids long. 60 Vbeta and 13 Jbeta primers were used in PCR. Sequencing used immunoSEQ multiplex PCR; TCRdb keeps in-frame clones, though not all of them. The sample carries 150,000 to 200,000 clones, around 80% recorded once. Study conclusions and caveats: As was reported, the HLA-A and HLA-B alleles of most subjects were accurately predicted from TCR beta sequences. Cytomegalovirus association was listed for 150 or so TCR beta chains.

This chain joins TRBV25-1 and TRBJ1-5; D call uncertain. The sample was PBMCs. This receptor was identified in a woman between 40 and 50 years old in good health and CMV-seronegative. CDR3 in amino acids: CASSESGVGGNQPQHF. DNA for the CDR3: TGTGCCAGCAGTGAATCTGGTGTTGGAGGGAACCAGCCCCAGCATTTT.